This TCR beta chain comes out of a study of T cells after posttransplantation cyclophosphamide. Measured with immunoSEQ multiplex PCR; TCRdb has only the in-frame clones, and not every one. This table has 45,000 to 65,000 clones, about 86% appearing once. Points from the study as a whole: Recipient CMV seropositivity and CMV reactivation strongly tracked TRB clonality.

Germline loops: CDR1 LGHNA, CDR2 YSLEER. The V end lost 4 bases, the J end lost 4 bases, and 13 bases lay between the germline ends. This CDR3 contains 14 residues. This clone came up once. The antigen is unknown. This chain links TRBV4-3 with TRBJ1-2; D gene uncertain. The specimen sequenced was PBMCs. This sequence originates from a man younger than 45 with a blood cancer, CMV-positive, and with a related stem cell donor. Written as DNA, the CDR3 is TGCGCCAGCAGCCGAGAAGCGCGGCCCTATGGCTACACCTTC. It specifies CASSREARPYGYTF.